This T cell receptor beta chain is drawn from a study of patients and donors after allogeneic stem cell transplantation. CDR1 is DFQATT and CDR2 is SNEGSKA in the germline V gene (reference sequence). With 0 bases clipped from V and 6 bases from J, the junction kept 6 bases outside the gene matches. This CDR3 spans 15 amino acids. Each CDR3 protein gets one entry after TCRdb re-called the RT-PCR reads with MiXCR. The sample lists roughly 960,000 distinct CDR3 sequences, 15% to 20% seen once, with 6% in the top ten. This clonotype was seen a few times. The receptor was isolated from a human donor who was either an allogeneic HSCT recipient or a stem cell or donor lymphocyte infusion donor (not recorded which). It is not recorded whose cells these are; they may come from a transplant donor. What was sequenced was blood, either unsorted or a sorted T cell fraction (not recorded which). V and J are TRBV20-1 and TRBJ2-2; 8 nucleotides match TRBD2. The CDR3 region has the DNA TGCAGTGCTAGAGAAAGCGGGAGTGGTGCCGGGGAGCTGTTTTTT. Translating it yields CSARESGSGAGELFF.